This T cell receptor beta chain was captured in a study of Ad26.COV2.S vaccination and SARS-CoV-2 variants. Whole-study context: The authors gave Ad26.COV2.S intramuscularly, either once or twice 56 days apart.

Overall study results and limits: Spike-specific responses of CD8+ and CD4+ T cells were reported to display substantial breadth after vaccination. Recipients of vaccine and of placebo showed similar breadth of their non-spike TCR repertoires.

Libraries were prepared by immunoSEQ multiplex PCR; TCRdb keeps only in-frame clonotypes and omits some of them. The sample yields some 320,000 clones, roughly 84% seen once. The CDR3 extends over 13 amino acids. The V end was cut by 5 bases, the J end by 0 bases, with 7 bases between. The germline V gene encodes CDR1 SGHAT and CDR2 FQNNGV. Indicated treatment: around 19 received Ad26.COV2.S at low or high dose, single or two shots; about five received placebo; per-sample allocation not given. The investigators took samples on day 63 after the first vaccine or placebo injection. Concerning this clone: Its target is not known.

The sequence came from a person between 18 and 65 years old who received the Ad26.COV2.S COVID-19 vaccine or a placebo. This chain connects TRBV11-2 to TRBJ2-5; the D gene is possibly TRBD1 (6 bases). Sequenced here: peripheral blood, sampled in a trial of Ad26.COV2.S vaccine versus placebo. CDR3 DNA sequence: TGTGCCAGCAGCCGGGACAACCAAGAGACCCAGTACTTC. Amino acid sequence: CASSRDNQETQYF.